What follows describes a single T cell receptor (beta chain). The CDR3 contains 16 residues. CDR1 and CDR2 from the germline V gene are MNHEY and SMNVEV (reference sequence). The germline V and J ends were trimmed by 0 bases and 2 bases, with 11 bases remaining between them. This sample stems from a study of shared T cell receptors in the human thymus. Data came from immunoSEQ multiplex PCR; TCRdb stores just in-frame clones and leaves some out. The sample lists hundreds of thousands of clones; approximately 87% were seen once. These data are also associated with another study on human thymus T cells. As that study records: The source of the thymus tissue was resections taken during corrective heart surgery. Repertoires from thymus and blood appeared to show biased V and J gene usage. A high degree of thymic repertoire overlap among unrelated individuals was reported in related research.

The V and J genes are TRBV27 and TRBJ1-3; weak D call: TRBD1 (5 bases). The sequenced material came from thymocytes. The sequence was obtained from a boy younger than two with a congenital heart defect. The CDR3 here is CASSLSPAGPGNTIYF. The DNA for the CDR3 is TGTGCCAGCAGTTTATCCCCGGCAGGGCCTGGAAACACCATATATTTT.